The T cell receptor beta chain described here comes from a study of T cell changes during pregnancy in multiple sclerosis. Only in-frame clones appear in the TCRdb table, and some are missing; sequencing was by immunoSEQ multiplex PCR. Of about 52,000 clones detected, approximately 92% appear once; the ten largest clones hold 0.6% to 0.85%. V lost 7 bases, J lost 0 bases, and 12 bases lay in between. CDR3 length equals 14 residues. The V gene's germline CDR1 is LNHDA and CDR2 SQIVND (reference sequence). The rearrangement uses TRBV19 and TRBJ1-2; the D gene is possibly TRBD1 (6 bases). Sequenced material: CD4+ T cells from peripheral blood mononuclear cells, taken in the third trimester of pregnancy. The source of this sequence is a female donor with multiple sclerosis, enrolled in a pregnancy study. The CDR3 here is CASTLDRSNYGYTF. CDR3 sequence (DNA): TGTGCCAGTACCTTGGACAGATCTAACTATGGCTACACCTTC.